A selection of T cell receptor beta chains follows, all from one sample in a study of beta chain features in type 1 diabetes. Clones were read by immunoSEQ multiplex PCR, and TCRdb kept only the in-frame ones, dropping some. The sample consists of around 140,000 clones, about 10% of them appearing once. Material: central memory CD4+ T cells from blood. The origin of the receptors is a man aged 30-40 years with type 1 diabetes. Each CDR3 is given with its conserved first and last residue. The D gene is left open where the match is weak. For some rows the clone size is stated as once, few or many, or as a class when expanded; others skip it.

CDR3 DNA: TGTGCCAGCAGCTCCCCCCCGACGGACAGGGCGAACACTGAAGCTTTCTTT
CDR3 protein: CASSSPPTDRANTEAFF
clone size: few
D gene: TRBD1
V gene: TRBV7-9
J gene: TRBJ1-1
CDR3 length: 17

CDR3 DNA: TGTGCCAGCAGCTCGAGGACAGGGGAGAACGAGGAGCTGTTTTTT
CDR3 protein: CASSSRTGENEELFF
clone size: -
D gene: TRBD1
V gene: TRBV5-4
J gene: TRBJ2-2
CDR3 length: 15

CDR3 DNA: TGTGCCAGCAGCTTAGGGGGTGGGGGCTCATACTCCTACGAGCAGTACTTC
CDR3 protein: CASSLGGGGSYSYEQYF
clone size: -
D gene: -
V gene: TRBV7-2
J gene: TRBJ2-7
CDR3 length: 17

CDR3 DNA: TGTGCCAGCAGCGTAAGCCCAGGGACAGGCCATGAGCAGTTCTTC
CDR3 protein: CASSVSPGTGHEQFF
clone size: -
D gene: TRBD1
V gene: TRBV9
J gene: TRBJ2-1
CDR3 length: 15

CDR3 DNA: TGCGCCAGCAGCCAATCTAAAAGTGACAGGGTGAAGCAGTTCTTC
CDR3 protein: CASSQSKSDRVKQFF
clone size: -
D gene: TRBD1
V gene: TRBV4-1
J gene: TRBJ2-1
CDR3 length: 15

CDR3 DNA: TGTGCCAGCAGTTCTACGGGGACAGGAGGCACAGATACGCAGTATTTT
CDR3 protein: CASSSTGTGGTDTQYF
clone size: -
D gene: TRBD1
V gene: TRBV6-5
J gene: TRBJ2-3
CDR3 length: 16

CDR3 DNA: TGTGCCAGCAGTTATGGGGCTCAGCCCCAGCATTTT
CDR3 protein: CASSYGAQPQHF
clone size: few
D gene: -
V gene: TRBV28
J gene: TRBJ1-5
CDR3 length: 12

CDR3 DNA: TGTGCCTGGACGACTGTGGTCTCTGGAAACACCATATATTTT
CDR3 protein: CAWTTVVSGNTIYF
clone size: few
D gene: -
V gene: TRBV30
J gene: TRBJ1-3
CDR3 length: 14

CDR3 DNA: TGTGCCAGCAGTTACGCCGGGACAGCTACCAAAAACATTCAGTACTTC
CDR3 protein: CASSYAGTATKNIQYF
clone size: few
D gene: TRBD1
V gene: TRBV6-5
J gene: TRBJ2-4
CDR3 length: 16

CDR3 DNA: TGCGCCAGCAGCCAAGACCCGGCAGGGGACTATGGCTACACCTTC
CDR3 protein: CASSQDPAGDYGYTF
clone size: few
D gene: -
V gene: TRBV4-3
J gene: TRBJ1-2
CDR3 length: 15

CDR3 DNA: TGTGCCAGCAGCCCTCGGACAGGGCGGAACACTGAAGCTTTCTTT
CDR3 protein: CASSPRTGRNTEAFF
clone size: -
D gene: TRBD1
V gene: TRBV7-9
J gene: TRBJ1-1
CDR3 length: 15

CDR3 DNA: TGTGCCAGCAGCTTACCAGTCTCCGGGACAGGGGTCTACGAGCAGTACTTC
CDR3 protein: CASSLPVSGTGVYEQYF
clone size: few
D gene: TRBD1
V gene: TRBV5-5
J gene: TRBJ2-7
CDR3 length: 17

CDR3 DNA: TGTGCCAGCAGCGTAGCCCTTACTGAAGCTTTCTTT
CDR3 protein: CASSVALTEAFF
clone size: few
D gene: -
V gene: TRBV7-8
J gene: TRBJ1-1
CDR3 length: 12

CDR3 DNA: TGTGCCAGCAGCTTATCGGACAACCCTCGCACAGATACGCAGTATTTT
CDR3 protein: CASSLSDNPRTDTQYF
clone size: -
D gene: -
V gene: TRBV7-9
J gene: TRBJ2-3
CDR3 length: 16

CDR3 DNA: TGTGCCAGTAGGGAGGGAGGGAACCTTATGAACACTGAAGCTTTCTTT
CDR3 protein: CASREGGNLMNTEAFF
clone size: few
D gene: -
V gene: TRBV19
J gene: TRBJ1-1
CDR3 length: 16

CDR3 DNA: TGTGCCTGGGGGACAGGGGGCGGGCGTGGCTACACCTTC
CDR3 protein: CAWGTGGGRGYTF
clone size: few
D gene: TRBD1
V gene: TRBV30
J gene: TRBJ1-2
CDR3 length: 13

CDR3 DNA: TGTGCCAGCAGCCAATCCACCTCGCGGGGGAGCACAGATACGCAGTATTTT
CDR3 protein: CASSQSTSRGSTDTQYF
clone size: -
D gene: TRBD2
V gene: TRBV4-2
J gene: TRBJ2-3
CDR3 length: 17

CDR3 DNA: TGTGCCAGCGTATCCGGACCAGGGTATCAGCCCCAGCATTTT
CDR3 protein: CASVSGPGYQPQHF
clone size: few
D gene: -
V gene: TRBV28
J gene: TRBJ1-5
CDR3 length: 14

CDR3 DNA: TGTGCCAGCAACCAAGGGGTTGAGCAGTACTTC
CDR3 protein: CASNQGVEQYF
clone size: few
D gene: -
V gene: TRBV6-1
J gene: TRBJ2-7
CDR3 length: 11

CDR3 DNA: TGTGCCAGCGGAGATTACAGGCGGGAAGGCTACACCTTC
CDR3 protein: CASGDYRREGYTF
clone size: few
D gene: -
V gene: TRBV28
J gene: TRBJ1-2
CDR3 length: 13

CDR3 DNA: TGTGCCAGCTCACCACCCAGAGATACGCAGTATTTT
CDR3 protein: CASSPPRDTQYF
clone size: few
D gene: -
V gene: TRBV18
J gene: TRBJ2-3
CDR3 length: 12

CDR3 DNA: TGCGCCAGCAGCCAAGATCTATCGGGACAGCTATACCCCCAGCATTTT
CDR3 protein: CASSQDLSGQLYPQHF
clone size: few
D gene: TRBD1
V gene: TRBV4-3
J gene: TRBJ1-5
CDR3 length: 16

CDR3 DNA: TGTGCCAGCAGCCAAGGGGTCGGGGGTTACCAAGATACGCAGTATTTT
CDR3 protein: CASSQGVGGYQDTQYF
clone size: -
D gene: -
V gene: TRBV14
J gene: TRBJ2-3
CDR3 length: 16

CDR3 DNA: TGTGCCAGCAGCGTAGGCAGGGGGCCCACAGATACGCAGTATTTT
CDR3 protein: CASSVGRGPTDTQYF
clone size: -
D gene: TRBD1
V gene: TRBV9
J gene: TRBJ2-3
CDR3 length: 15

CDR3 DNA: TGTGCCAGCAGCTTAGGGGACAGACCGAACACTGAAGCTTTCTTT
CDR3 protein: CASSLGDRPNTEAFF
clone size: -
D gene: TRBD1
V gene: TRBV7-2
J gene: TRBJ1-1
CDR3 length: 15

CDR3 DNA: TGTGCCAGCAGCCCGGACAAAAACAATGAGCAGTTCTTC
CDR3 protein: CASSPDKNNEQFF
clone size: few
D gene: -
V gene: TRBV5-4
J gene: TRBJ2-1
CDR3 length: 13

CDR3 DNA: TGTGCCAGCAGCAATCCTTCGGGCTATGGCTACACCTTC
CDR3 protein: CASSNPSGYGYTF
clone size: -
D gene: -
V gene: TRBV5-8
J gene: TRBJ1-2
CDR3 length: 13

CDR3 DNA: TGTGCCTGGAGTGAGTCGCGACTAGCGGGGGCGGTGGACACCGGGGAGCTGTTTTTT
CDR3 protein: CAWSESRLAGAVDTGELFF
clone size: -
D gene: TRBD2
V gene: TRBV30
J gene: TRBJ2-2
CDR3 length: 19

CDR3 DNA: TGTGCCAGCAGCTTCCTGGCGGGGGTGAACACCGGGGAGCTGTTTTTT
CDR3 protein: CASSFLAGVNTGELFF
clone size: -
D gene: TRBD2
V gene: TRBV5-4
J gene: TRBJ2-2
CDR3 length: 16

CDR3 DNA: TGTGCCAGCAGCGGAGGGGGGGGTAATGAAAAACTGTTTTTT
CDR3 protein: CASSGGGGNEKLFF
clone size: -
D gene: -
V gene: TRBV5-6
J gene: TRBJ1-4
CDR3 length: 14

CDR3 DNA: TGCGCCAGCAGCCTGGGACTAGCGGGGATTGACGAGCAGTACTTC
CDR3 protein: CASSLGLAGIDEQYF
clone size: -
D gene: TRBD2
V gene: TRBV5-1
J gene: TRBJ2-7
CDR3 length: 15

CDR3 DNA: TGTGCCAGCAGCTTAGAGGGGGGGAATGGCTACACCTTC
CDR3 protein: CASSLEGGNGYTF
clone size: -
D gene: -
V gene: TRBV7-2
J gene: TRBJ1-2
CDR3 length: 13

CDR3 DNA: TGTGCCAGCGGCCTCGACAGGGCTTATGGCTACACCTTC
CDR3 protein: CASGLDRAYGYTF
clone size: few
D gene: TRBD1
V gene: TRBV9
J gene: TRBJ1-2
CDR3 length: 13

CDR3 DNA: TGTGCCAGCCTAAGCTCTGGAAACACCATATATTTT
CDR3 protein: CASLSSGNTIYF
clone size: -
D gene: -
V gene: TRBV7-9
J gene: TRBJ1-3
CDR3 length: 12

CDR3 DNA: TGTGCCAGCTCACTCCGACAGGGTAGCCAAGAGACCCAGTACTTC
CDR3 protein: CASSLRQGSQETQYF
clone size: few
D gene: TRBD1
V gene: TRBV18
J gene: TRBJ2-5
CDR3 length: 15

CDR3 DNA: TGCGCCAGCAGCCCCCGACAGGGGTCGAACACCGGGGAGCTGTTTTTT
CDR3 protein: CASSPRQGSNTGELFF
clone size: -
D gene: TRBD1
V gene: TRBV5-1
J gene: TRBJ2-2
CDR3 length: 16

CDR3 DNA: TGTGCCAGCAGTGAAGCGCGTGAAAAACTGTTTTTT
CDR3 protein: CASSEAREKLFF
clone size: few
D gene: -
V gene: TRBV2
J gene: TRBJ1-4
CDR3 length: 12

CDR3 DNA: TGTGCCAGCAGCTTAAGGCTAGACGAGACCCAGTACTTC
CDR3 protein: CASSLRLDETQYF
clone size: -
D gene: -
V gene: TRBV13
J gene: TRBJ2-5
CDR3 length: 13

CDR3 DNA: TGTGCCAGCAATCCCTCTGGCGGGGGGGCGGCAGATACGCAGTATTTT
CDR3 protein: CASNPSGGGAADTQYF
clone size: -
D gene: TRBD2
V gene: TRBV2
J gene: TRBJ2-3
CDR3 length: 16

CDR3 DNA: TGTGCCAGCTCACGGGACAGGGCTGACGAAAAACTGTTTTTT
CDR3 protein: CASSRDRADEKLFF
clone size: few
D gene: TRBD1
V gene: TRBV18
J gene: TRBJ1-4
CDR3 length: 14

CDR3 DNA: TGCGCCAGCAGCCAAGAAGGGCTAGCGGGGGCAGATACGCAGTATTTT
CDR3 protein: CASSQEGLAGADTQYF
clone size: -
D gene: TRBD2
V gene: TRBV4-1
J gene: TRBJ2-3
CDR3 length: 16

CDR3 DNA: TGCAGCCGCACGCAGGGGTATGGCTACACCTTC
CDR3 protein: CSRTQGYGYTF
clone size: -
D gene: -
V gene: TRBV29-1
J gene: TRBJ1-2
CDR3 length: 11

CDR3 DNA: TGTGCCAGCAGCCCCCGGTACAATGAGCAGTTCTTC
CDR3 protein: CASSPRYNEQFF
clone size: -
D gene: -
V gene: TRBV7-6
J gene: TRBJ2-1
CDR3 length: 12

CDR3 DNA: TGTGCCAGCAGTCTACAGGGGGCGGCTCAGCCCCAGCATTTT
CDR3 protein: CASSLQGAAQPQHF
clone size: -
D gene: TRBD1
V gene: TRBV6-5
J gene: TRBJ1-5
CDR3 length: 14

CDR3 DNA: TGTGCCAGCAGATTGGACAGGGCGGGCGGGGAGCTGTTTTTT
CDR3 protein: CASRLDRAGGELFF
clone size: -
D gene: TRBD1
V gene: TRBV7-3
J gene: TRBJ2-2
CDR3 length: 14

CDR3 DNA: TGTGCCAGCAGCTTAGTCAGGGGGCACACTGAAGCTTTCTTT
CDR3 protein: CASSLVRGHTEAFF
clone size: -
D gene: TRBD1
V gene: TRBV11-2
J gene: TRBJ1-1
CDR3 length: 14

CDR3 DNA: TGCGCCAGCAGCCCACAGGGGAACCAAGAGACCCAGTACTTC
CDR3 protein: CASSPQGNQETQYF
clone size: -
D gene: TRBD1
V gene: TRBV5-1
J gene: TRBJ2-5
CDR3 length: 14

CDR3 DNA: TGTGCCGGGGGGGGAGCAGCCGGCTACACCTTC
CDR3 protein: CAGGGAAGYTF
clone size: -
D gene: -
V gene: TRBV6-5
J gene: TRBJ1-2
CDR3 length: 11

CDR3 DNA: TGTGCCATCTCAGGAGGGGCGGGCACAGATACGCAGTATTTT
CDR3 protein: CAISGGAGTDTQYF
clone size: many
D gene: -
V gene: TRBV10-3
J gene: TRBJ2-3
CDR3 length: 14

CDR3 DNA: TGTGCCAGCAGCACGAGCGGGGGGCCTAAAGAGACCCAGTACTTC
CDR3 protein: CASSTSGGPKETQYF
clone size: -
D gene: TRBD2
V gene: TRBV9
J gene: TRBJ2-5
CDR3 length: 15

CDR3 DNA: TGCAGCGGCACTAGCAGCGATGAGCAGTTCTTC
CDR3 protein: CSGTSSDEQFF
clone size: -
D gene: -
V gene: TRBV29-1
J gene: TRBJ2-1
CDR3 length: 11

CDR3 DNA: TGTGCCAGCAGCGTCGACAGGGGTGGGCGCACTGAAGCTTTCTTT
CDR3 protein: CASSVDRGGRTEAFF
clone size: -
D gene: TRBD1
V gene: TRBV9
J gene: TRBJ1-1
CDR3 length: 15

CDR3 DNA: TGCAGCGTGCGGGACAGCTACAATGAGCAGTTCTTC
CDR3 protein: CSVRDSYNEQFF
clone size: -
D gene: -
V gene: TRBV29-1
J gene: TRBJ2-1
CDR3 length: 12

CDR3 DNA: TGCGCCAGCAGCTTGGTTGGGGGCGCAGATACGCAGTATTTT
CDR3 protein: CASSLVGGADTQYF
clone size: few
D gene: -
V gene: TRBV5-1
J gene: TRBJ2-3
CDR3 length: 14

CDR3 DNA: TGTGCCAGCAGCCCAACGGTTGATTCACCCCTCCACTTT
CDR3 protein: CASSPTVDSPLHF
clone size: -
D gene: -
V gene: TRBV7-8
J gene: TRBJ1-6
CDR3 length: 13

CDR3 DNA: TGTGCCAGCAGTACGGACAGGAACACTGAAGCTTTCTTT
CDR3 protein: CASSTDRNTEAFF
clone size: -
D gene: -
V gene: TRBV6-4
J gene: TRBJ1-1
CDR3 length: 13

CDR3 DNA: TGTGCCAGCAGCTTAGGAGATACCGCTCTCTACGAGCAGTACTTC
CDR3 protein: CASSLGDTALYEQYF
clone size: -
D gene: -
V gene: TRBV7-9
J gene: TRBJ2-7
CDR3 length: 15